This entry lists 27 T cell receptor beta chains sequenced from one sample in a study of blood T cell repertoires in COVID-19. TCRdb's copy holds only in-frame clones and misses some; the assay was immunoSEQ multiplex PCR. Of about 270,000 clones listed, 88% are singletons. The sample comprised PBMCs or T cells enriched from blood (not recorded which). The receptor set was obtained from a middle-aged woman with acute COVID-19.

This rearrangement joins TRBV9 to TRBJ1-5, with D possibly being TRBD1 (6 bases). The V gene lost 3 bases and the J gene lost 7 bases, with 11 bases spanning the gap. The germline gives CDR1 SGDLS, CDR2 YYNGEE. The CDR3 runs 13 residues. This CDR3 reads CASSGTGTQPQHF. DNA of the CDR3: TGTGCCAGCAGCGGAACAGGGACCCAGCCCCAGCATTTT.

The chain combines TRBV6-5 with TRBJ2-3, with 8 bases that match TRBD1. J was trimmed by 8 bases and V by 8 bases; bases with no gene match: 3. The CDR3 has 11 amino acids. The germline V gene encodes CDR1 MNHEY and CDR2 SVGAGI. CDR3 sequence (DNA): TGTGCCAGCTTGACAGGGGCTACGCAGTATTTT. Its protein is CASLTGATQYF.

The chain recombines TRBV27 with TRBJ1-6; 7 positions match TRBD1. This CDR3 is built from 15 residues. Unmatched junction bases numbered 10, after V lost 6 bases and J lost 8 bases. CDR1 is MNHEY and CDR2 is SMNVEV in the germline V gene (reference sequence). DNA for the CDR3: TGTGCCAGCAGAAGGCCGGGACAGAAATATTCACCCCTCCACTTT. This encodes CASRRPGQKYSPLHF.

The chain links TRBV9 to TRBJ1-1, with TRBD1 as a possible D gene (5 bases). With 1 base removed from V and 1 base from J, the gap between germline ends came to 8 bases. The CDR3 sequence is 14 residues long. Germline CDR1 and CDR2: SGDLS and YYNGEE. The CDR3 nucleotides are TGTGCCAGCAGCGTACTAACAGGGAACACTGAAGCTTTCTTT. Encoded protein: CASSVLTGNTEAFF. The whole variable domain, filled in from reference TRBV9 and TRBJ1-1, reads DSGVTQTPKHLITATGQRVTLRCSPRSGDLSVYWYQQSLDQGLQFLIQYYNGEERAKGNILERFSAQQFPDLHSELNLSSLELGDSALYFCASSVLTGNTEAFFGQGTRLTVV.

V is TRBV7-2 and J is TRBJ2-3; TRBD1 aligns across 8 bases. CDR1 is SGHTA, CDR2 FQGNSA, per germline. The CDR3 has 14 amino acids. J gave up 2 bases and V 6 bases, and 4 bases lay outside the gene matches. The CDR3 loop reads CASRRTGITDTQYF. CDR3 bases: TGTGCCAGCAGAAGGACAGGGATCACAGATACGCAGTATTTT.

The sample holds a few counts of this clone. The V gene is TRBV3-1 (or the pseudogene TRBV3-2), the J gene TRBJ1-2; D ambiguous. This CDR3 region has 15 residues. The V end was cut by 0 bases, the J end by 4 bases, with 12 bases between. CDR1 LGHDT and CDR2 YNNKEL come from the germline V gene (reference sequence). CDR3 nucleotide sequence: TGTGCCAGCAGCCAAGATCTGGCCAGGTTCTATGGCTACACCTTC. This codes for CASSQDLARFYGYTF.

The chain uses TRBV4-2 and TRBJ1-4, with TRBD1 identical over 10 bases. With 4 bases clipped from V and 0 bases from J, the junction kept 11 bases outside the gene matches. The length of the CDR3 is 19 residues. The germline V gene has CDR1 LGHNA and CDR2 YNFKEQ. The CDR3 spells CASSLGTGAGISTNEKLFF. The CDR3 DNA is TGTGCCAGCAGCCTGGGGACAGGGGCGGGGATTTCAACTAATGAAAAACTGTTTTTT.

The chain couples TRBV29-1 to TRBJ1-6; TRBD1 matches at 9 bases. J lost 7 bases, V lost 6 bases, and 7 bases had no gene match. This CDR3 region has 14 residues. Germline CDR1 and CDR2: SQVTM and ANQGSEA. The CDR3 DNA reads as TGCAGCGTGAGGACAGGGGCTCCAAATTCACCCCTCCACTTT. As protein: CSVRTGAPNSPLHF. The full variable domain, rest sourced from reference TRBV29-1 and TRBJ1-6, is SAVISQKPSRDICQRGTSLTIQCQVDSQVTMMFWYRQQPGQSLTLIATANQGSEATYESGFVIDKFPISRPNLTFSTLTVSNMSPEDSSIYLCSVRTGAPNSPLHFGNGTRLTVT.

The CDR3 loop reads CASSQGLAGVQNIQYF. The CDR3 DNA follows: TGTGCCAGCAGCCAAGGTCTGGCGGGGGTCCAAAACATTCAGTACTTC. This chain joins TRBV3-1 (or the pseudogene TRBV3-2) and TRBJ2-4, with TRBD2 identical over 7 bases. Trimming removed 1 base from V and 5 bases from J; junction bases left unmatched: 8. Germline V lookup: CDR1 LGHDT, CDR2 YNNKEL (reference sequence). This CDR3 has 16 residues.

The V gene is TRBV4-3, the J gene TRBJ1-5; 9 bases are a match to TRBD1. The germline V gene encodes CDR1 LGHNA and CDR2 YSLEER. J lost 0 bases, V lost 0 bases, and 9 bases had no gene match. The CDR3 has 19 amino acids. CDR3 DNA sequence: TGCGCCAGCAGCCAAGATCCCTGGACAGGGGCTCTTAGCAATCAGCCCCAGCATTTT. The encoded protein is CASSQDPWTGALSNQPQHF.

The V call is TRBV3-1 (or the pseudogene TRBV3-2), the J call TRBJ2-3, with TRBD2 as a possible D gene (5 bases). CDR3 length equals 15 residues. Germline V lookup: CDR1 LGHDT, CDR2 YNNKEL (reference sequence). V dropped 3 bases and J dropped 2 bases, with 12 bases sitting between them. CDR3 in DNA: TGTGCCAGCAGCCACGAGGGCGACTTCACAGATACGCAGTATTTT. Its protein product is CASSHEGDFTDTQYF.

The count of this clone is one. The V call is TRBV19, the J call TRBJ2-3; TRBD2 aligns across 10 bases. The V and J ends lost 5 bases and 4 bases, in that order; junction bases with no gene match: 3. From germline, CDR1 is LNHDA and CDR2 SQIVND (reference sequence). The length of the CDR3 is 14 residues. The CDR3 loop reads CASSVLAGSDTQYF. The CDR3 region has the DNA TGTGCCAGTAGTGTACTAGCGGGGTCAGATACGCAGTATTTT.

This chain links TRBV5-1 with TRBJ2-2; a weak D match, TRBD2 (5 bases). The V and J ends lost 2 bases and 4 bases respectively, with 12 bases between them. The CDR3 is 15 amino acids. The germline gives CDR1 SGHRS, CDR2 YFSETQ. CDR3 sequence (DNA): TGCGCCAGCAGCTTTCAGAATCGGGGCACCGGGGAGCTGTTTTTT. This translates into CASSFQNRGTGELFF.

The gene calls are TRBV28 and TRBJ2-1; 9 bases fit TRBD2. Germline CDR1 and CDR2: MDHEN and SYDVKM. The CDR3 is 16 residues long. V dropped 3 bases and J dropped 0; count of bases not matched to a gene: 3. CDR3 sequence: CASSLDSGSSYNEQFF. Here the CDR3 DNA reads TGTGCCAGCAGTTTGGATAGCGGGAGCTCCTACAATGAGCAGTTCTTC.

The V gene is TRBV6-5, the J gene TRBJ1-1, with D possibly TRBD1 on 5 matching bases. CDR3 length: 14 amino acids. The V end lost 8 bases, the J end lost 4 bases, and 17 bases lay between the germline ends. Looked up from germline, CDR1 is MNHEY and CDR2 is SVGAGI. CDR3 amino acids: CASLNSREGTEAFF. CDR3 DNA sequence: TGTGCCAGCCTAAACTCCAGGGAGGGCACTGAAGCTTTCTTT.

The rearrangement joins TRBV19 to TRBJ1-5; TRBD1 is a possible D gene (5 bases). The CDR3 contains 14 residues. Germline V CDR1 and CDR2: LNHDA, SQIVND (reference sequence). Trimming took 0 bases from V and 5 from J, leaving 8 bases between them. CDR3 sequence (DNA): TGTGCCAGTAGTATAGAAGGCAGGGATCAGCCCCAGCATTTT. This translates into CASSIEGRDQPQHF. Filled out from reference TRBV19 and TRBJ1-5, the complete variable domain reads DGGITQSPKYLFRKEGQNVTLSCEQNLNHDAMYWYRQDPGQGLRLIYYSQIVNDFQKGDIAEGYSVSREKKESFPLTVTSAQKNPTAFYLCASSIEGRDQPQHFGDGTRLSIL.

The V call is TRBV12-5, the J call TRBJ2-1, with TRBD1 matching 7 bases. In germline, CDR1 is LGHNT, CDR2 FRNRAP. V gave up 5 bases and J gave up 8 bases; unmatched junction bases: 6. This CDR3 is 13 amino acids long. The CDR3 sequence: CASGTGQSDEQFF. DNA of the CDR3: TGTGCTAGTGGTACGGGACAGTCGGATGAGCAGTTCTTC.

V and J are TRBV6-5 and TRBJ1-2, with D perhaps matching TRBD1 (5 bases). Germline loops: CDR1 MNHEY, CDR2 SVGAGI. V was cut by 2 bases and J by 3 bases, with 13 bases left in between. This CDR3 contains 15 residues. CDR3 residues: CASSYMGGGDYGYTF. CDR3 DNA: TGTGCCAGCAGTTACATGGGGGGGGGAGACTATGGCTACACCTTC.

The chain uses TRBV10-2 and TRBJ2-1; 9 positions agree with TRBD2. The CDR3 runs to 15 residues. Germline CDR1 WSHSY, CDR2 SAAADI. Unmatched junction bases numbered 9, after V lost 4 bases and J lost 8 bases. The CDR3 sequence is CASSGAGGGGHEQFF. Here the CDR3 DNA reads TGCGCCAGCAGTGGGGCGGGAGGGGGAGGCCATGAGCAGTTCTTC.

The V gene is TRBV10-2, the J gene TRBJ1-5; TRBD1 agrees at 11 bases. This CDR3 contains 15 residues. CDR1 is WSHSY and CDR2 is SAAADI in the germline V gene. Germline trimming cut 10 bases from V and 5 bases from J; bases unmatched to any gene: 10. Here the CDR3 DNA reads TGCGCCACCCTCCGAGGACAGGGGGCAGATCAGCCCCAGCATTTT. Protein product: CATLRGQGADQPQHF.

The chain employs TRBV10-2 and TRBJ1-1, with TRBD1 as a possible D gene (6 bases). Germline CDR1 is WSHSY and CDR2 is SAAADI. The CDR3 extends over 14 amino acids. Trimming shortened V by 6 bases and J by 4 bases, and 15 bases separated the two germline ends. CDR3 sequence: CASRGNTGSTEAFF. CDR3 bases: TGCGCCAGCAGGGGGAATACAGGGAGCACTGAAGCTTTCTTT.

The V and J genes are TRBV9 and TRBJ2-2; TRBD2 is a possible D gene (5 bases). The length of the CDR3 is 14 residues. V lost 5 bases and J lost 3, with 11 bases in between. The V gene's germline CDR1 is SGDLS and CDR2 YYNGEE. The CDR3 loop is CASRRASDTGELFF. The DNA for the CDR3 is TGTGCCAGCAGGCGGGCTTCGGACACCGGGGAGCTGTTTTTT.

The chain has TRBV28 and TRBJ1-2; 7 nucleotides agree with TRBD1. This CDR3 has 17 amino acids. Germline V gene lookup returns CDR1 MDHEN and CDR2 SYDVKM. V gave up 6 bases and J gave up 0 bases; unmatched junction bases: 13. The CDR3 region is CASSSARAGQSNYGYTF. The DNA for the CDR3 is TGTGCCAGCAGCTCTGCCCGTGCGGGACAGTCTAACTATGGCTACACCTTC.

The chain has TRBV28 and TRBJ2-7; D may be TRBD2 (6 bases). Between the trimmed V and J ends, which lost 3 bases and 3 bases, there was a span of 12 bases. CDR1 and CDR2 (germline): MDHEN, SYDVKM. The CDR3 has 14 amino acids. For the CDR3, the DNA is TGTGCCAGCAGTTTTGGGGGGACCATCTACGAGCAGTACGTC. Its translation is CASSFGGTIYEQYV.

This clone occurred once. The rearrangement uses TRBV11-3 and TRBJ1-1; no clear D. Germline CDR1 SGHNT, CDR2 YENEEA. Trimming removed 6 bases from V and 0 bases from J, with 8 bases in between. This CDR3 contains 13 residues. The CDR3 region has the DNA TGTGCCAGCAGTGTGACTATGAACACTGAAGCTTTCTTT. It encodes CASSVTMNTEAFF.

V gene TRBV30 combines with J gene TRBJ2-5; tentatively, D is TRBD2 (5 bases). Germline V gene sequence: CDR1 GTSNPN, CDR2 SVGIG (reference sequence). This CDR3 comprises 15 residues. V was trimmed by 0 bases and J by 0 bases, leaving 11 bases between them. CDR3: CAWSVGANYQETQYF. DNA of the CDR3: TGTGCCTGGAGTGTGGGAGCGAACTACCAAGAGACCCAGTACTTC.

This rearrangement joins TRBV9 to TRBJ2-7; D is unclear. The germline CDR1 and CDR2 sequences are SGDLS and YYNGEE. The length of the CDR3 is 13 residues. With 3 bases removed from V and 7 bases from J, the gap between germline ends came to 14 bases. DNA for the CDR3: TGTGCCAGCAGCGGACCTCTCCCAGGAGAGCAGTACTTC. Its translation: CASSGPLPGEQYF.